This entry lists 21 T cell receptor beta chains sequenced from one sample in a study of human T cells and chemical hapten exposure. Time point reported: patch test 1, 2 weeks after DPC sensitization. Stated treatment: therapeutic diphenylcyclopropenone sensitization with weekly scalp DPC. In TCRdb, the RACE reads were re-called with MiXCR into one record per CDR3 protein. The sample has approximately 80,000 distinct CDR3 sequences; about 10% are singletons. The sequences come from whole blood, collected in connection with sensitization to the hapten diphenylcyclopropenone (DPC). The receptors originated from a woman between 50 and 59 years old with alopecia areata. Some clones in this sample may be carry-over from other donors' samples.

CDR3 residues: CASSPRSGKGNEQFF. The CDR3 bases are TGTGCCAGCAGTCCTCGTAGCGGGAAGGGGAATGAGCAGTTCTTC. The rearrangement joins TRBV28 to TRBJ2-1; 8 bases line up with TRBD2. The germline CDR1 and CDR2 sequences are MDHEN and SYDVKM. The CDR3 runs 15 residues. V trimming: 5 bases; J trimming: 7 bases; junction bases outside the gene matches: 10.

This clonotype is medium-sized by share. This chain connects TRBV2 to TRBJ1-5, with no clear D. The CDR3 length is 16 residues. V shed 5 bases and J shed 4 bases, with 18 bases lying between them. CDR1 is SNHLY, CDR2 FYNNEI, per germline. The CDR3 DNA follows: TGTGCCAGCAGTCCCTCGGTAGGAGTAAAAAATCAGCCCCAGCATTTT. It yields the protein CASSPSVGVKNQPQHF.

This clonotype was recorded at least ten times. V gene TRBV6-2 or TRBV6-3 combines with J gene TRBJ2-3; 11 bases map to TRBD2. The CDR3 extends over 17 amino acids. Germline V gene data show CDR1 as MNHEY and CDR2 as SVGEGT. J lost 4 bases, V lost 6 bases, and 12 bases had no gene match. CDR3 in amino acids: CASSSRLAGSSSDTQYF. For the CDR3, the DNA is TGTGCCAGCAGCTCTAGACTAGCGGGGTCGTCTTCAGATACGCAGTATTTT.

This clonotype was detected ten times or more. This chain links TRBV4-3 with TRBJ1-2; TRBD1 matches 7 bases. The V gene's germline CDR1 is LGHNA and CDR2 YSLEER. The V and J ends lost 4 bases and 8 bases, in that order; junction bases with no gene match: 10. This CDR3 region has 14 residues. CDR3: CASSRGTGDQGYTF. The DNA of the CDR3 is TGCGCCAGCAGCCGCGGCACAGGGGATCAGGGCTACACCTTC.

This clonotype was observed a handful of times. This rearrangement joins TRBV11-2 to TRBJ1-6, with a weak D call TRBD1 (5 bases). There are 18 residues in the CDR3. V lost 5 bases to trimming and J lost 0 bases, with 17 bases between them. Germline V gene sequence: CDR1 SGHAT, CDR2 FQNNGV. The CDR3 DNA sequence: TGTGCCAGCAGCATAGGACAACCGATAAGCTCCTATAATTCACCCCTCCACTTT. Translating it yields CASSIGQPISSYNSPLHF.

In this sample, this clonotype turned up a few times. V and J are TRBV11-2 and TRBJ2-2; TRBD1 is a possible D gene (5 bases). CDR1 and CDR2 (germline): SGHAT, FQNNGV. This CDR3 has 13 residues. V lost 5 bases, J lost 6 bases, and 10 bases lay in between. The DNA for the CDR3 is TGTGCCAGCAGCCCAGGGCTCTCCGGGGAGCTGTTTTTT. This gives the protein CASSPGLSGELFF.

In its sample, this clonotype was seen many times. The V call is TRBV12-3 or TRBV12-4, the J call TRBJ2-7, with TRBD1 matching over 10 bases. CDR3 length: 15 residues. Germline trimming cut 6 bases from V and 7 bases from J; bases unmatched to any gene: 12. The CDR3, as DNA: TGTGCCAGCAGAAACCCCGGGACAGGGGCTAGAGAGCAGTACTTC. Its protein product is CASRNPGTGAREQYF.

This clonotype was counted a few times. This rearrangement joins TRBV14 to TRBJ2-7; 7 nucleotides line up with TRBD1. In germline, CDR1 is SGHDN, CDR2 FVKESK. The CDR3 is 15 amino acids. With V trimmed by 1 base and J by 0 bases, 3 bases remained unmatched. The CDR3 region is CASSQGQGFSYEQYF. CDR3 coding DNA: TGTGCCAGCAGCCAAGGACAGGGTTTCTCCTACGAGCAGTACTTC.

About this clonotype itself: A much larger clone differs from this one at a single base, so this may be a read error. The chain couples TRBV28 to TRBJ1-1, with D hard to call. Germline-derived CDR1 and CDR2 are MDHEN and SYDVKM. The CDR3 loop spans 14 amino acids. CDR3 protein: CANSLGPVNTEAFF. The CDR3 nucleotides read TGTGCCAACAGTTTAGGCCCAGTTAACACTGAAGCTTTCTTT.

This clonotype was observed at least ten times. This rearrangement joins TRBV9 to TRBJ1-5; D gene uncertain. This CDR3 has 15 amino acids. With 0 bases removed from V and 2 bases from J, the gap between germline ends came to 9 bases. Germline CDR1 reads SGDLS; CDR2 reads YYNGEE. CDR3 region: CASSVGEGGNQPQHF. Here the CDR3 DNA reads TGTGCCAGCAGCGTAGGAGAGGGAGGCAATCAGCCCCAGCATTTT.

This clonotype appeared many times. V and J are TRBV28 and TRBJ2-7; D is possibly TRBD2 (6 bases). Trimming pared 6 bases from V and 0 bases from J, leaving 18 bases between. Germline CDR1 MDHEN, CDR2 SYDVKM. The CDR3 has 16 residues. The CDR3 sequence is CASRAEEGRPSYEQYF. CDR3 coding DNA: TGTGCCAGCAGAGCGGAGGAGGGACGCCCCTCCTACGAGCAGTACTTC.

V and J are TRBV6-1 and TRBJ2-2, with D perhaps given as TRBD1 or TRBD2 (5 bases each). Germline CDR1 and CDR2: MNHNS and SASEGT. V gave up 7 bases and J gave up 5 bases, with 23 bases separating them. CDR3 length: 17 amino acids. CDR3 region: CASKRSGTLKGTGELFF. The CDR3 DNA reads TGTGCCAGCAAGAGGTCCGGGACCTTAAAAGGTACCGGGGAGCTGTTTTTT.

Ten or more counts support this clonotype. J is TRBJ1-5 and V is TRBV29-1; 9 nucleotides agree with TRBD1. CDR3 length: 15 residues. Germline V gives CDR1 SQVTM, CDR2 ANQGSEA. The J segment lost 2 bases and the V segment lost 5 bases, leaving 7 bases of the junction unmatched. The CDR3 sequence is CSVTGTGSGNQPQHF. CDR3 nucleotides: TGCAGCGTTACCGGGACAGGGAGCGGCAATCAGCCCCAGCATTTT.

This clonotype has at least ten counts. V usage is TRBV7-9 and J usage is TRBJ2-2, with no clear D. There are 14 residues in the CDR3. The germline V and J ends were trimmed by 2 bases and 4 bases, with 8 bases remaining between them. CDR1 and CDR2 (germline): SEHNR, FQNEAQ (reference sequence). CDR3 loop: CASSLPGSTGELFF. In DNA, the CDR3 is TGTGCCAGCAGCTTACCCGGGTCCACCGGGGAGCTGTTTTTT.

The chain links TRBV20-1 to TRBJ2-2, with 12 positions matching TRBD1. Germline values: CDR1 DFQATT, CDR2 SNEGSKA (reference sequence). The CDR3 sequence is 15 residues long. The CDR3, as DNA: TGCAGCACCGGGACAGGGGGCCCGAACACCGGGGAGCTGTTTTTT. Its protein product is CSTGTGGPNTGELFF.

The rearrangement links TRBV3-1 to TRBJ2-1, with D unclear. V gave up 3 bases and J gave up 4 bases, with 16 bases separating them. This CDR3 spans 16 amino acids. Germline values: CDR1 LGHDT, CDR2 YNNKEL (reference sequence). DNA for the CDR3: TGTGCCAGCAGCCAGGTCCTGTGGGTGTTTTACAATGAGCAGTTCTTC. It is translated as CASSQVLWVFYNEQFF.

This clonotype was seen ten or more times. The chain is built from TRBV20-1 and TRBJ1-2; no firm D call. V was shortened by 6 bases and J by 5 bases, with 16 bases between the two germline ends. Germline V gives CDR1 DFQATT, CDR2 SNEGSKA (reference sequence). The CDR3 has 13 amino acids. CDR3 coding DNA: TGCAGTGCAACACCGGGCGCGGGGTATGGCTACACCTTC. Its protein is CSATPGAGYGYTF.

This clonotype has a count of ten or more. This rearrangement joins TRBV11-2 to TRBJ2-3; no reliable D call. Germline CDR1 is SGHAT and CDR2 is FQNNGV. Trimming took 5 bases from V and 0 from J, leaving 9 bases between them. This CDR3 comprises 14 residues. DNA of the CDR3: TGTGCCAGCAGCCGAACGGGTAGCACAGATACGCAGTATTTT. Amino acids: CASSRTGSTDTQYF.

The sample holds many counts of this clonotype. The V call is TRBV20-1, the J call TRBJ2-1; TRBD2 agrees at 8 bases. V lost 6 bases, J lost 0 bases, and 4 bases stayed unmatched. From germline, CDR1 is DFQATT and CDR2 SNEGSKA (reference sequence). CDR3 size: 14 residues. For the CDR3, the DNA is TGCAGTGCCCAGCGGGGGAGCTCCTACAATGAGCAGTTCTTC. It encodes CSAQRGSSYNEQFF.

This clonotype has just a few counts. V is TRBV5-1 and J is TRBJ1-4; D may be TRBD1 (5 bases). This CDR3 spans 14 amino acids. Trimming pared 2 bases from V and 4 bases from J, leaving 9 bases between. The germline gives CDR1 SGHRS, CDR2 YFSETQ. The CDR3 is CASSFGAVNEKLFF. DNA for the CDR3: TGCGCCAGCAGCTTTGGGGCAGTTAATGAAAAACTGTTTTTT.

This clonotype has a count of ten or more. The CDR3 reads CSAGKKNQPQHF. CDR3 sequence (DNA): TGCAGCGCCGGCAAGAAAAATCAGCCCCAGCATTTT. The chain employs TRBV29-1 and TRBJ1-5; no firm D call. Germline V gene sequence: CDR1 SQVTM, CDR2 ANQGSEA. Trimming left V 7 bases short and J 4 bases short, with 11 bases between. CDR3 length: 12 amino acids.